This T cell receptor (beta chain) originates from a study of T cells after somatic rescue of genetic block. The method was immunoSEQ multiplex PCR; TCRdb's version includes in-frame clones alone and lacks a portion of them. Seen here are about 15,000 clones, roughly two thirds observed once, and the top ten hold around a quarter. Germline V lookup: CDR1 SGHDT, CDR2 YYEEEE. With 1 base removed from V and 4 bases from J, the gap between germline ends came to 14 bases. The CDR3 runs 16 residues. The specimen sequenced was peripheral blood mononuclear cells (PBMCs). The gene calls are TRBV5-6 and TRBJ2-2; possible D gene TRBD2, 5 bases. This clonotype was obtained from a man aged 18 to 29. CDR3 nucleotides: TGTGCCAGCAGCTTGTCAGCAGCGGACCTCACCGGGGAGCTGTTTTTT. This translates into CASSLSAADLTGELFF. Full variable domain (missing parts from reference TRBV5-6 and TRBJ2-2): DAGVTQSPTHLIKTRGQQVTLRCSPKSGHDTVSWYQQALGQGPQFIFQYYEEEERQRGNFPDRFSGHQFPNYSSELNVNALLLGDSALYLCASSLSAADLTGELFFGEGSRLTVL.